This T cell receptor (beta chain) appears in the sequencing data of a study of cytomegalovirus exposure and HLA in healthy donors. Use of 60 Vbeta and 13 Jbeta primers characterized the PCR. Profiling relied on immunoSEQ multiplex PCR, and the TCRdb table lists in-frame clones only, not all of them. The table shows roughly 200,000 clones, with 70% to 80% occurring only once. Germline CDR1 reads MNHEY; CDR2 reads SVGAGI. The CDR3 totals 12 residues. V shed 7 bases and J shed 0 bases, with 6 bases lying between them. The sample taken for sequencing was PBMCs. The clonotype was recovered from a woman in her twenties or thirties in good health and CMV-seropositive. This chain uses TRBV6-5 with TRBJ2-5; D may be TRBD1 (6 bases). CDR3 sequence (DNA): TGTGCCAGCACAGGGGACCAAGAGACCCAGTACTTC. This encodes CASTGDQETQYF.